The 26 T cell receptor beta chains listed next were all sequenced from one sample in a study of blood T cell repertoires in COVID-19 (dated by TCRdb to the early 2020s). The library relied on the immunoSEQ multiplex PCR assay. TCRdb took over this immuneACCESS table, retaining in-frame rearrangements with V and J assigned. Such tables are incomplete; in checked studies, under half of the missing clones stem from an unresolved V gene, and the remainder is unexplained. Within this sample are around 480,000 clones, with about 87% of them counted one time only. The ten largest clones represent 10% to 15% of the sample. Material: peripheral blood. The receptors originated from a woman between 50 and 59 years old with COVID-19, enrolled during active disease.

This chain joins TRBV9 and TRBJ1-3; D call uncertain. V lost 2 bases, J lost 8 bases, and 11 bases lay in between. The length of the CDR3 is 13 residues. The germline CDR1 and CDR2 sequences are SGDLS and YYNGEE. CDR3 coding DNA: TGTGCCAGCAGCGTGCAAATCGGAGACACCATATATTTT. Protein: CASSVQIGDTIYF.

The chain employs TRBV11-3 and TRBJ2-2; TRBD2 is a possible D gene (5 bases). Trimming took off 4 bases at V and 0 bases at J, with 18 bases between the two ends. CDR3 length equals 18 residues. The germline V gene encodes CDR1 SGHNT and CDR2 YENEEA. The CDR3 is CASSSGLLDTPNTGELFF. The DNA of the CDR3 is TGTGCCAGCAGCTCGGGCCTACTAGACACACCGAACACCGGGGAGCTGTTTTTT.

The genes are TRBV7-2 and TRBJ1-3, with TRBD1 matching over 8 bases. V lost 4 bases and J lost 2; bases outside the gene matches: 7. The germline V gene encodes CDR1 SGHTA and CDR2 FQGNSA. The CDR3 totals 16 residues. CDR3 in DNA: TGTGCCAGCAGCTCAAGGACAGGGCTACCTGGAAACACCATATATTTT. Amino acid sequence: CASSSRTGLPGNTIYF.

This clone was observed a few times. The chain employs TRBV5-4 and TRBJ1-1; tentatively, D is TRBD1 (6 bases). This CDR3 has 14 residues. Between the trimmed V and J ends, which lost 1 base and 11 bases, there was a span of 18 bases. Germline lookup yields CDR1 SGHNT and CDR2 YYREEE (reference sequence). CDR3 coding DNA: TGTGCCAGCAGCTTGAGCCGACAGGCTGAATCGGCTTTCTTT. It specifies CASSLSRQAESAFF.

The chain employs TRBV27 and TRBJ2-7; TRBD2 matches 9 bases. V trimming: 5 bases; J trimming: 2 bases; junction bases outside the gene matches: 10. This CDR3 spans 16 amino acids. The germline CDR1 and CDR2 sequences are MNHEY and SMNVEV (reference sequence). CDR3 coding DNA: TGTGCCAGCAGTCCCCTATCTAGCGGGGCCGCCTACGAGCAGTACTTC. It yields the protein CASSPLSSGAAYEQYF.

V gene TRBV5-1 combines with J gene TRBJ1-5; maybe TRBD1 (5 bases). The CDR3 spans 15 residues. Germline loops: CDR1 SGHRS, CDR2 YFSETQ. V lost 1 base and J 1 base, leaving 9 bases between the germline ends. The chain's CDR3 is CASSLSGGSNQPQHF. CDR3 bases: TGCGCCAGCAGCTTGTCCGGGGGGAGCAATCAGCCCCAGCATTTT. The variable domain in full, with the rest retrieved from reference TRBV5-1 and TRBJ1-5, is KAGVTQTPRYLIKTRGQQVTLSCSPISGHRSVSWYQQTPGQGLQFLFEYFSETQRNKGNFPGRFSGRQFSNSRSEMNVSTLELGDSALYLCASSLSGGSNQPQHFGDGTRLSIL.

V and J are TRBV30 and TRBJ1-2; D perhaps matches TRBD1 (5 bases). The CDR3 loop spans 12 amino acids. Deletions cut 3 bases from V and 4 bases from J, with 9 bases between. Germline values: CDR1 GTSNPN, CDR2 SVGIG (reference sequence). The CDR3 sequence: CAWRQVFYGYTF. In nucleotides, the CDR3 is TGTGCCTGGAGACAGGTTTTCTATGGCTACACCTTC. The full variable domain, completed using reference TRBV30 and TRBJ1-2, is SQTIHQWPATLVQPVGSPLSLECTVEGTSNPNLYWYRQAAGRGLQLLFYSVGIGQISSEVPQNLSASRPQDRQFILSSKKLLLSDSGFYLCAWRQVFYGYTFGSGTRLTVV.

This chain connects TRBV6-5 to TRBJ2-1, with TRBD2 matching 8 bases. The junction had 4 bases not matched to a gene; V was cut back by 7 bases and J by 2 bases. The CDR3 consists of 14 residues. The germline V gene encodes CDR1 MNHEY and CDR2 SVGAGI. CDR3 in amino acids: CASILGGAYNEQFF. CDR3 coding DNA: TGTGCCAGCATCCTCGGGGGGGCCTACAATGAGCAGTTCTTC.

The count of this clone is one. The rearrangement joins TRBV7-2 to TRBJ1-2; 7 positions agree with TRBD1. Germline V gives CDR1 SGHTA, CDR2 FQGNSA. This CDR3 comprises 15 residues. V shed 1 base, J shed 2 bases, and the junction held 4 bases outside the gene matches. Written as DNA, the CDR3 is TGTGCCAGCAGCTTAGGACCGGGACAGAACTATGGCTACACCTTC. It translates to CASSLGPGQNYGYTF. Full variable domain (outside the CDR3, taken from reference TRBV7-2 and TRBJ1-2): GAGVSQSPSNKVTEKGKDVELRCDPISGHTALYWYRQSLGQGLEFLIYFQGNSAPDKSGLPSDRFSAERTGGSVSTLTIQRTQQEDSAVYLCASSLGPGQNYGYTFGSGTRLTVV.

The V call is TRBV4-1, the J call TRBJ2-7; D is unclear. The CDR3 runs to 14 residues. Germline assignment: CDR1 MGHRA and CDR2 YSYEKL. The V end lost 4 bases, the J end lost 4 bases, and 14 bases lay between the germline ends. CDR3 in DNA: TGCGCCAGCAGCCTTCCGGGTTACTTTTACGAGCAGTACTTC. Its translation: CASSLPGYFYEQYF.

This chain uses TRBV13 with TRBJ2-2; maybe TRBD2 (6 bases). The germline V and J ends were trimmed by 5 bases and 7 bases, with 11 bases remaining between them. The CDR3 runs to 13 residues. In germline, CDR1 is PRHDT, CDR2 FYEKMQ (reference sequence). In nucleotides, the CDR3 is TGTGCCAGCAGCCGGGGGACGGGCGGGGAGCTGTTTTTT. Translating gives CASSRGTGGELFF. Based on the CDR3 plus reference TRBV13 and TRBJ2-2, the full variable domain is AAGVIQSPRHLIKEKRETATLKCYPIPRHDTVYWYQQGPGQDPQFLISFYEKMQSDKGSIPDRFSAQQFSDYHSELNMSSLELGDSALYFCASSRGTGGELFFGEGSRLTVL.

J is TRBJ1-2 and V is TRBV29-1; tentatively, D is TRBD1 (5 bases). V lost 8 bases and J 6 bases, leaving 13 bases between the germline ends. Germline CDR1 SQVTM, CDR2 ANQGSEA. This CDR3 comprises 11 residues. CDR3 residues: CSQPWGDGYTF. The CDR3 nucleotides read TGCAGCCAACCCTGGGGGGATGGCTACACCTTC.

The V gene is TRBV11-3, the J gene TRBJ1-6; D is undetermined. CDR3 length: 13 amino acids. Germline lookup yields CDR1 SGHNT and CDR2 YENEEA. With 2 bases removed from V and 9 bases from J, the gap between germline ends came to 8 bases. CDR3 residues: CASSLTRGSPLHF. The CDR3 DNA sequence: TGTGCCAGCAGCTTAACCCGGGGTTCACCCCTCCACTTT.

This chain uses TRBV21-1 with TRBJ1-5; the table's TRBD1 call for D was not verified on the DNA. TRBV21-1 is an annotated pseudogene. The CDR3 is 15 amino acids. In nucleotides, the CDR3 is TGTGCCAGCAGCAAAGGACAATCGGGCAATCAGCCCCAGCATTTT. Its protein product is CASSKGQSGNQPQHF.

The chain employs TRBV6-6 and TRBJ1-2, with a possible D match to TRBD1 (6 bases). Germline CDR1 and CDR2: MNHNY and SVGAGI (reference sequence). The V end lost 7 bases, the J end lost 4 bases, and 19 bases lay between the germline ends. CDR3 length: 15 residues. The CDR3 sequence: CASTPGALSTYGYTF. The CDR3 bases are TGTGCCAGCACTCCAGGGGCCCTCAGCACCTATGGCTACACCTTC.

This chain links TRBV24-1 with TRBJ2-7; TRBD2 matches at 7 bases. V shed 5 bases, J shed 7 bases, and the junction held 7 bases outside the gene matches. From germline, CDR1 is KGHDR and CDR2 SFDVKD. The length of the CDR3 is 13 residues. DNA of the CDR3: TGTGCCACCAGTGCATCAGCCGGGAGGGAGCAGTACTTC. Amino acid sequence: CATSASAGREQYF.

The chain joins TRBV4-2 to TRBJ2-2; 7 nucleotides agree with TRBD1. Looked up from germline, CDR1 is LGHNA and CDR2 is YNFKEQ. The CDR3 consists of 14 residues. V was clipped by 4 bases and J by 7 bases; unmatched bases: 6. The CDR3 nucleotides are TGTGCCAGCAGCCGAAGCTGGACAGGCGGGGAGCTGTTTTTT. Protein product: CASSRSWTGGELFF.

In its sample, this clone was seen once. The V and J genes are TRBV6-5 and TRBJ1-2; 7 bases line up with TRBD1. The CDR3 has 14 residues. Germline trimming cut 5 bases from V and 6 bases from J; bases unmatched to any gene: 9. Germline V CDR1 and CDR2: MNHEY, SVGAGI. The CDR3 coding sequence is TGTGCCAGCAGTCCCGAGGCAGGGGGTCATGGCTACACCTTC. This gives the protein CASSPEAGGHGYTF.

V gene TRBV11-3 combines with J gene TRBJ2-7; maybe TRBD1 (6 bases). Germline-derived CDR1 and CDR2 are SGHNT and YENEEA. V was shortened by 3 bases and J by 5 bases, with 14 bases between the two germline ends. The CDR3 covers 14 residues. The CDR3, as DNA: TGTGCCAGCAGCTTCCAGGGGATTTGGGACGAGCAGTACTTC. This gives the protein CASSFQGIWDEQYF.

The chain carries TRBV19 and TRBJ1-4, with D possibly being TRBD1 (6 bases). The germline CDR1 and CDR2 sequences are LNHDA and SQIVND (reference sequence). Trimming left V 3 bases short and J 13 bases short, with 18 bases between. The CDR3 loop spans 14 amino acids. The chain's CDR3 is CASSMGTSRLGLFF. The CDR3 coding sequence is TGTGCCAGTAGTATGGGGACATCTAGGTTGGGACTGTTTTTT.

This rearrangement joins TRBV7-2 to TRBJ1-3; a weak D match, TRBD1 (5 bases). CDR1 and CDR2 (germline): SGHTA, FQGNSA. The V and J ends lost 1 base and 2 bases respectively, with 12 bases between them. The CDR3 is 16 amino acids. Here the CDR3 reads CASSLDGRAAGNTIYF. The CDR3 DNA reads as TGTGCCAGCAGCTTAGACGGCAGGGCTGCTGGAAACACCATATATTTT.

In this sample, this clone turned up once. V usage is TRBV7-3 and J usage is TRBJ2-1, with 9 positions matching TRBD2. The CDR3 extends over 15 amino acids. Germline CDR1 SGHTA, CDR2 FQGTGA. The V and J ends lost 3 bases and 3 bases, in that order; junction bases with no gene match: 3. The DNA for the CDR3 is TGTGCCAGCAGCTTTAGCGGGGGCTACTACAATGAGCAGTTCTTC. It is translated as CASSFSGGYYNEQFF.

Concerning this clone itself: Mismatch with germline at one junction end may stem from a read error. The chain employs TRBV5-5 and TRBJ2-2; 8 bases are shared with TRBD2. The CDR3 covers 16 residues. CDR1 and CDR2 (germline): SGHKS, YYEKEE (reference sequence). In DNA, the CDR3 is TGTGCCAGCAGATTGGGCCCCGGGGGGGTCACCGGGGAGCTGTTTTTT. This translates into CASRLGPGGVTGELFF.

J is TRBJ1-1 and V is TRBV29-1; D may be TRBD1 (5 bases). The V and J ends lost 3 bases and 3 bases respectively, with 14 bases between them. Per the germline V gene, CDR1 is SQVTM and CDR2 is ANQGSEA. The CDR3 is 14 residues long. CDR3 sequence reads: CSVDDRPLYTEAFF. CDR3 DNA sequence: TGCAGCGTTGATGACAGACCTCTTTACACTGAAGCTTTCTTT.

The rearrangement uses TRBV24-1 and TRBJ2-7, with D unclear. With 3 bases removed from V and 3 bases from J, the gap between germline ends came to 17 bases. This CDR3 comprises 16 residues. In germline, CDR1 is KGHDR, CDR2 SFDVKD. The CDR3 coding sequence is TGTGCCACCAGTGATCCAACCGCCAGAAATTACTACGAGCAGTACTTC. Translated, it gives CATSDPTARNYYEQYF.

The chain joins TRBV6-5 to TRBJ2-7; D is unclear. CDR1 and CDR2 from the germline V gene are MNHEY and SVGAGI. The CDR3 sequence is 15 residues long. V lost 6 bases to trimming and J lost 3 bases, with 18 bases between them. Here the CDR3 DNA reads TGTGCCAGCAGCCTTGGTTCTACCTCGGGCTACGAGCAGTACTTC. It yields the protein CASSLGSTSGYEQYF.